A single sample is the source of the 16 T cell receptor beta chains below, sequenced in a study of blood T cell repertoires in COVID-19. The table came from immunoSEQ multiplex PCR; TCRdb's copy has only in-frame clones and leaves some out. This table has around 97,000 clones, about 86% appearing once. Sequencing input: peripheral blood. These receptors were obtained from a human donor in a cohort sampled during active COVID-19.

This chain uses TRBV9 with TRBJ2-2; unclear D gene. Germline values: CDR1 SGDLS, CDR2 YYNGEE. CDR3 length equals 14 residues. Trimming took 0 bases from V and 10 from J, leaving 13 bases between them. The CDR3 spells CASSVVLDGAELFF. In DNA, the CDR3 is TGTGCCAGCAGCGTAGTGCTAGATGGCGCGGAGCTGTTTTTT.

This clone has more than one count but fewer than ten. The chain couples TRBV10-2 to TRBJ2-2, with D tentatively TRBD1 (5 bases). Trimming cost V 6 bases and J 3 bases, with 8 bases left between them. CDR1 WSHSY and CDR2 SAAADI come from the germline V gene. This CDR3 contains 13 residues. The CDR3 protein is CASRTGDTGELFF. DNA of the CDR3: TGCGCCAGCAGAACAGGCGACACCGGGGAGCTGTTTTTT.

The chain combines TRBV5-4 with TRBJ2-7; 7 positions agree with TRBD2. This CDR3 is 16 amino acids long. Germline V gives CDR1 SGHNT, CDR2 YYREEE (reference sequence). The V gene end was trimmed by 1 base and the J gene end by 0 bases; junction bases not matched to a gene: 7. CDR3 sequence: CASSLWPGRGSYEQYF. CDR3 in DNA: TGTGCCAGCAGCTTGTGGCCGGGGAGGGGCTCCTACGAGCAGTACTTC.

The gene calls are TRBV6-4 and TRBJ2-3; 7 positions match TRBD2. The CDR3 loop spans 15 amino acids. CDR1 is MRHNA, CDR2 SNTAGT, per germline. The ends lost 3 bases at V and 3 bases at J; junction bases unmatched: 6. The CDR3 loop is CASSEGFSGTDTQYF. The CDR3 region has the DNA TGTGCCAGCAGTGAGGGTTTTAGCGGGACAGATACGCAGTATTTT.

The count of this clone is one. The rearrangement links TRBV6-6 to TRBJ2-5; 15 positions match TRBD2. The CDR3 has 16 amino acids. CDR1 is MNHNY, CDR2 SVGAGI, per germline (reference sequence). The junction had 7 bases not matched to a gene; V was cut back by 6 bases and J by 5 bases. CDR3: CASRPLGLAGGETQYF. As DNA, the CDR3 is TGTGCCAGCAGGCCCTTAGGACTAGCGGGAGGGGAGACCCAGTACTTC.

The rearrangement links TRBV5-1 to TRBJ1-2; D possibly corresponds to TRBD1 (6 bases). The CDR3 extends over 13 amino acids. CDR1 SGHRS and CDR2 YFSETQ come from the germline V gene. V was shortened by 2 bases and J by 2 bases, with 7 bases between the two germline ends. This chain's CDR3 is CASSFGQNYGYTF. The CDR3 DNA follows: TGCGCCAGCAGCTTTGGACAGAACTATGGCTACACCTTC.

For the CDR3, the DNA is TGCGCCAGCAGCTTGCCCGCAGGGGGCTACGAGCAGTACTTC. Its protein is CASSLPAGGYEQYF. The chain recombines TRBV5-1 with TRBJ2-7; 7 nucleotides align to TRBD1. The J segment lost 3 bases and the V segment lost 1 base, leaving 4 bases of the junction unmatched. This CDR3 is 14 amino acids long. The V gene's germline CDR1 is SGHRS and CDR2 YFSETQ.

This chain connects TRBV19 to TRBJ1-5; D perhaps matches TRBD1 (5 bases). With 8 bases removed from V and 0 bases from J, the gap between germline ends came to 20 bases. Germline CDR1 is LNHDA and CDR2 is SQIVND (reference sequence). The CDR3 consists of 17 residues. The CDR3 DNA is TGTGCCAGTGGCAGGCAAGACAGCACCTATAGCAATCAGCCCCAGCATTTT. This encodes CASGRQDSTYSNQPQHF. Complete variable domain (other parts from reference TRBV19 and TRBJ1-5): DGGITQSPKYLFRKEGQNVTLSCEQNLNHDAMYWYRQDPGQGLRLIYYSQIVNDFQKGDIAEGYSVSREKKESFPLTVTSAQKNPTAFYLCASGRQDSTYSNQPQHFGDGTRLSIL.

The rearrangement uses TRBV30 and TRBJ2-5, with a tentative D call TRBD1 (6 bases). Trimming removed 0 bases from V and 7 bases from J, with 21 bases in between. Germline assignment: CDR1 GTSNPN and CDR2 SVGIG (reference sequence). The CDR3 totals 16 residues. The chain's CDR3 is CAWSVPRGGRRGTQYF. The CDR3 DNA is TGTGCCTGGAGTGTCCCCAGGGGCGGCCGCAGAGGGACCCAGTACTTC.

The chain carries TRBV2 and TRBJ1-2, with a tentative D call TRBD1 (6 bases). The CDR3 sequence is 14 residues long. Germline V gene lookup returns CDR1 SNHLY and CDR2 FYNNEI. Trimming took off 1 base at V and 6 bases at J, with 12 bases between the two ends. CDR3 in amino acids: CASSEGLQGDGYTF. For the CDR3, the DNA is TGTGCCAGCAGTGAAGGACTACAGGGCGATGGCTACACCTTC.

The V and J genes are TRBV6-5 and TRBJ2-7; TRBD1 matches at 8 bases. The CDR3 has 11 amino acids. V dropped 7 bases and J dropped 5; count of bases not matched to a gene: 1. CDR1 MNHEY and CDR2 SVGAGI come from the germline V gene. The CDR3 spells CASTRGHEQYF. The DNA for the CDR3 is TGTGCCAGCACCAGGGGGCACGAGCAGTACTTC.

This clone was seen once. The genes are TRBV3-1 (or the pseudogene TRBV3-2) and TRBJ2-7; D is ambiguous. V lost 2 bases and J 6 bases, leaving 14 bases between the germline ends. The CDR3 totals 14 residues. In germline, CDR1 is LGHDT, CDR2 YNNKEL (reference sequence). The CDR3 coding sequence is TGTGCCAGCAGCCAACAGGTATTGACCACCGAGCAGTACTTC. It encodes CASSQQVLTTEQYF.

This chain joins TRBV5-5 and TRBJ2-3; 9 positions match TRBD1. The V gene's germline CDR1 is SGHKS and CDR2 YYEKEE (reference sequence). The CDR3 has 16 amino acids. The trim removed 4 bases at V and 4 bases at J, leaving 10 bases unmatched. The CDR3 reads CASSLPGQGVSDTQYF. CDR3 DNA sequence: TGTGCCAGCAGCCTGCCGGGACAGGGAGTGTCAGATACGCAGTATTTT.

This clone was observed a single time. The rearrangement uses TRBV20-1 and TRBJ2-3, with a tentative D call TRBD1 (5 bases). Germline V lookup: CDR1 DFQATT, CDR2 SNEGSKA (reference sequence). V dropped 3 bases and J dropped 3 bases, with 19 bases sitting between them. There are 16 residues in the CDR3. Here the CDR3 reads CSASLTDKSGTDTQYF. The CDR3 region has the DNA TGCAGTGCTAGTCTGACGGACAAAAGTGGGACAGATACGCAGTATTTT.

This sequence joins TRBV19 and TRBJ2-7; 11 bases are shared with TRBD1. The CDR3 contains 16 residues. Germline lookup yields CDR1 LNHDA and CDR2 SQIVND (reference sequence). V lost 4 bases, J lost 4 bases, and 9 bases stayed unmatched. The CDR3 DNA is TGTGCCAGTAGTACCCGGGACAGGGGGAAGGGGTACGAGCAGTACTTC. Its translation: CASSTRDRGKGYEQYF.

V gene TRBV5-5 combines with J gene TRBJ1-3; D is perhaps TRBD1 (6 bases). This CDR3 comprises 16 residues. The germline CDR1 and CDR2 sequences are SGHKS and YYEKEE (reference sequence). Between the trimmed V and J ends, which lost 1 base and 0 bases, there was a span of 11 bases. The CDR3 coding sequence is TGTGCCAGCAGCTTGCTACAGGGTGTCTCTGGAAACACCATATATTTT. Translation: CASSLLQGVSGNTIYF.